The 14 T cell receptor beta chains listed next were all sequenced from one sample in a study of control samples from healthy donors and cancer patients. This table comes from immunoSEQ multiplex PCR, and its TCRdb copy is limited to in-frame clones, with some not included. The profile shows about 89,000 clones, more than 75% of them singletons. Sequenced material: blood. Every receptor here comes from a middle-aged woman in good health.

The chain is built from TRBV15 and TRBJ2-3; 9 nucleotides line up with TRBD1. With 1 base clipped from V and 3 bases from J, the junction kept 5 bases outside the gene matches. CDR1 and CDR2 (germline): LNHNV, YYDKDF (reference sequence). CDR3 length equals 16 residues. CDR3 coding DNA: TGTGCCACCAGCAGAGTTGGGACAGGGAGGACAGATACGCAGTATTTT. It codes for CATSRVGTGRTDTQYF.

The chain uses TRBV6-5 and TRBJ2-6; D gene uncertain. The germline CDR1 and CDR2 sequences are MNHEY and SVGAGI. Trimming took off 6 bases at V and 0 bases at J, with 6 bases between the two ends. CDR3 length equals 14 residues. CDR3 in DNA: TGTGCCAGCAGAGCGAACTCTGGGGCCAACGTCCTGACTTTC. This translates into CASRANSGANVLTF.

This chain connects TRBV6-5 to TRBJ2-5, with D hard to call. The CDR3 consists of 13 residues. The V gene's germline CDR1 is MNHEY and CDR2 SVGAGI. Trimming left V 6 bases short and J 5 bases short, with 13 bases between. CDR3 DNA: TGTGCCAGCAGCTTACGCACCCGGGAGACCCAGTACTTC. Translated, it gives CASSLRTRETQYF.

Here the CDR3 reads CASSWGWGSGDSYEQYF. Here the CDR3 DNA reads TGTGCCAGCAGCTGGGGCTGGGGTAGCGGGGATTCCTACGAGCAGTACTTC. The chain uses TRBV7-2 and TRBJ2-7; 8 bases line up with TRBD2. This CDR3 spans 17 amino acids. The V segment lost 4 bases and the J segment 1 base; nucleotides outside the gene matches: 12. Germline values: CDR1 SGHTA, CDR2 FQGNSA.

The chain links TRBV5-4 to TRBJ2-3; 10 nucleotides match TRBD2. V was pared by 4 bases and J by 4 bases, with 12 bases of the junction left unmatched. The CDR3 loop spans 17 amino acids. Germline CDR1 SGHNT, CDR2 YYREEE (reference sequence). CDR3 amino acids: CASSSGGAFSNADTQYF. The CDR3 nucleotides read TGTGCCAGCAGCAGCGGGGGGGCCTTTAGTAACGCAGATACGCAGTATTTT.

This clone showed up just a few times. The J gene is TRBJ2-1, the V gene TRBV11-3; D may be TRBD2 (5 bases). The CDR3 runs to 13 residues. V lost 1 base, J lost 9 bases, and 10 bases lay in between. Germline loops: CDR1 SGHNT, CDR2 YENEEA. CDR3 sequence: CASSLGAVGEQFF. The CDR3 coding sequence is TGTGCCAGCAGCTTAGGAGCGGTCGGTGAGCAGTTCTTC.

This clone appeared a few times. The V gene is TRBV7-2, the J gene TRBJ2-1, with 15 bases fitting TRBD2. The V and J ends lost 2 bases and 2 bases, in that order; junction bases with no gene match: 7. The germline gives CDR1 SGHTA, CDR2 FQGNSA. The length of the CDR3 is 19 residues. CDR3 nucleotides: TGTGCCAGCAGCTTATCCGGGACTAGCGGGGGGTTAGCCTACAATGAGCAGTTCTTC. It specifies CASSLSGTSGGLAYNEQFF.

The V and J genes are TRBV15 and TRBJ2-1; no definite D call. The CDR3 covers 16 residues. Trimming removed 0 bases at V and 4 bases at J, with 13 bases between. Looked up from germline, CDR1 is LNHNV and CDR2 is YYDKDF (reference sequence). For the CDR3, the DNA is TGTGCCACCAGCAGAGATCTGTCAGCGAAATACAATGAGCAGTTCTTC. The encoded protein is CATSRDLSAKYNEQFF.

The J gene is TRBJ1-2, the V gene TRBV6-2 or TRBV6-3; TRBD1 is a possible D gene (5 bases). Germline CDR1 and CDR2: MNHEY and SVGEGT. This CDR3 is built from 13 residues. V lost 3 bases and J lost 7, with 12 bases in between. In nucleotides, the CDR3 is TGTGCCAGCAGTTATGGAGGGGTCGGTGGCTACACCTTC. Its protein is CASSYGGVGGYTF.

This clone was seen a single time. Written as DNA, the CDR3 is TGTGCCAGCTCACCTCAAGAGACCCAGTACTTC. Translated: CASSPQETQYF. The chain carries TRBV18 and TRBJ2-5; D unresolved. V was shortened by 3 bases and J by 2 bases, with 1 base between the two germline ends. The CDR3 is 11 residues long. CDR1 is KGHSH and CDR2 is LQKENI in the germline V gene.

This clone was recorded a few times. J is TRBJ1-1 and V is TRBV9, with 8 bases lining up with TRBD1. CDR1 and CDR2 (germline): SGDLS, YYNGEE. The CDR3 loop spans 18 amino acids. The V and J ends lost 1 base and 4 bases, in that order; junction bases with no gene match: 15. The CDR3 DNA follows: TGTGCCAGCAGCGTATTCCCCTTGGCAGGGGGCAGGACCACTGAAGCTTTCTTT. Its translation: CASSVFPLAGGRTTEAFF.

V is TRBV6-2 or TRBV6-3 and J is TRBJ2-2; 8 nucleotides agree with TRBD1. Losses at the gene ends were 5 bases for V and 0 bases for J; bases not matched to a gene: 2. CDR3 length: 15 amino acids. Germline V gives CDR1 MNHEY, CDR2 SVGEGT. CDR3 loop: CASSLQGANTGELFF. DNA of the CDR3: TGTGCCAGCAGTCTACAGGGGGCGAACACCGGGGAGCTGTTTTTT.

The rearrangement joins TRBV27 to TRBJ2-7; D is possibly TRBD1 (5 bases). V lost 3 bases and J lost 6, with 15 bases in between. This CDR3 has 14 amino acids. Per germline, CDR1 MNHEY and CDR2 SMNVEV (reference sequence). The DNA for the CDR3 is TGTGCCAGCAGTTTGGGGTGCAGGGTCCCCGAGCAGTACTTC. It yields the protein CASSLGCRVPEQYF.

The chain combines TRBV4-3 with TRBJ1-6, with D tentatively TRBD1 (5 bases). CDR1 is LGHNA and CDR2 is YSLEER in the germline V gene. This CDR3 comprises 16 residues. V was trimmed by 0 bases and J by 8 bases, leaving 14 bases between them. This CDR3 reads CASSQDAQGIHSPLHF. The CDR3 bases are TGCGCCAGCAGCCAAGACGCCCAGGGTATCCATTCACCCCTCCACTTT.